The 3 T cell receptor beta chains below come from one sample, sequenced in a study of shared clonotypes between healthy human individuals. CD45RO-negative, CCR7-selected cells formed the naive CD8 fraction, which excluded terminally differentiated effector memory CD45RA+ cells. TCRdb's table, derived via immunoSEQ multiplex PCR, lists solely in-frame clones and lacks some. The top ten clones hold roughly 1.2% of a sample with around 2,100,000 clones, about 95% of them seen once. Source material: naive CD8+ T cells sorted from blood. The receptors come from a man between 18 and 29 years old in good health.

The CDR3 here is CASSEGQGNIYEQYF. The CDR3 DNA follows: TGTGCCAGCAGTGAAGGGCAGGGAAATATCTACGAGCAGTACTTC. The chain uses TRBV6-1 and TRBJ2-7; D is perhaps TRBD1 (5 bases). The CDR3 length is 15 residues. V gave up 1 base and J gave up 3 bases, with 13 bases separating them. Per the germline V gene, CDR1 is MNHNS and CDR2 is SASEGT.

For the CDR3, the DNA is TGCAGCGTTGGGGACAGGGGAACTTACAATGAGCAGTTCTTC. This encodes CSVGDRGTYNEQFF. The chain combines TRBV29-1 with TRBJ2-1, with 10 bases matching TRBD1. Germline V lookup: CDR1 SQVTM, CDR2 ANQGSEA. The CDR3 has 14 residues. Trimming removed 4 bases from V and 4 bases from J; junction bases left unmatched: 4.

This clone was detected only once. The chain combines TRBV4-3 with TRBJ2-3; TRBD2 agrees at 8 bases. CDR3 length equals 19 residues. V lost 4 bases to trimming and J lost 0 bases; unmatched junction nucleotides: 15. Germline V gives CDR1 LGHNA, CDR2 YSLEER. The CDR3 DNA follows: TGCGCCAGCAGCCGCCTCCCAGCGGGAGAAAGATCTAGCACAGATACGCAGTATTTT. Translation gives CASSRLPAGERSSTDTQYF.